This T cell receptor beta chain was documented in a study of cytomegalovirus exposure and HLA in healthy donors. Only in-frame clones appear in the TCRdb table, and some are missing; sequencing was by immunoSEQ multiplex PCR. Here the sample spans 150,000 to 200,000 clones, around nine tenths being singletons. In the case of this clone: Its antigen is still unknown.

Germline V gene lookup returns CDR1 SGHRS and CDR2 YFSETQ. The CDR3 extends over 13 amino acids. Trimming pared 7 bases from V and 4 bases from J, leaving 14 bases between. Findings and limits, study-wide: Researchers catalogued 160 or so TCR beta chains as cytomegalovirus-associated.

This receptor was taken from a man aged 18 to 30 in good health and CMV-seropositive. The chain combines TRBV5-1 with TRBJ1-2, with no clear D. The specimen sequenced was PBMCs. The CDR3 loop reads CASGKQPTYGYTF. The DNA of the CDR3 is TGCGCCAGCGGTAAACAGCCGACCTATGGCTACACCTTC. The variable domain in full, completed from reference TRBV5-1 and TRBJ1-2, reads KAGVTQTPRYLIKTRGQQVTLSCSPISGHRSVSWYQQTPGQGLQFLFEYFSETQRNKGNFPGRFSGRQFSNSRSEMNVSTLELGDSALYLCASGKQPTYGYTFGSGTRLTVV.